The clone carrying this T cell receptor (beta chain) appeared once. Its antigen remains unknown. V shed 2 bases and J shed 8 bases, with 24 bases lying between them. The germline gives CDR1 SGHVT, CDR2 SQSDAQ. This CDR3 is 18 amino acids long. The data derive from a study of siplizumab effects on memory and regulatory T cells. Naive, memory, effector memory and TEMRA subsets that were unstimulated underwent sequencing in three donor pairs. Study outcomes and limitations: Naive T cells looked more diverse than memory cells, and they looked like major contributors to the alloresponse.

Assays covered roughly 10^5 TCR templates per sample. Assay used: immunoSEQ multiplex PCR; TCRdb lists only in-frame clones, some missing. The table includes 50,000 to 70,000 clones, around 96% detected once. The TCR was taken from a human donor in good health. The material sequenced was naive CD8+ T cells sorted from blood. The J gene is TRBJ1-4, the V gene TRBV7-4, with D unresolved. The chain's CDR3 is CASSLYLLTTSGREKLFF. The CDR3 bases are TGTGCCAGCAGCTTATATTTATTGACGACCTCAGGAAGAGAAAAACTGTTTTTT. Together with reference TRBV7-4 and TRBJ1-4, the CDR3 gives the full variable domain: GAGVSQSPRYKVAKRGRDVALRCDSISGHVTLYWYRQTLGQGSEVLTYSQSDAQRDKSGRPSGRFSAERPERSVSTLKIQRTEQGDSAVYLCASSLYLLTTSGREKLFFGSGTQLSVL.